The 17 T cell receptor beta chains below all came from one sample that was sequenced in a study of control samples from healthy donors and cancer patients. Sequencing was performed with immunoSEQ multiplex PCR; in TCRdb, only in-frame clones are kept and a portion is missing. The data show 150,000 to 160,000 clones, more than 85% seen once. Sequencing input: blood. The origin of the receptors is a man in his forties or fifties in good health.

The chain uses TRBV5-6 and TRBJ2-1; D is undetermined. The CDR3 consists of 16 residues. Trimming removed 2 bases at V and 8 bases at J, with 20 bases between. Germline V gene data show CDR1 as SGHDT and CDR2 as YYEEEE. This CDR3 reads CASSFKEFSGVDEQFF. The CDR3 DNA is TGTGCCAGCAGCTTTAAGGAATTTAGTGGGGTCGATGAGCAGTTCTTC.

CDR3 bases: TGTGCCAGCAGTCTCCGACAGGGGTTGGAAGCTTTCTTT. As protein: CASSLRQGLEAFF. The V call is TRBV6-5, the J call TRBJ1-1; 8 nucleotides align to TRBD1. The CDR3 totals 13 residues. In germline, CDR1 is MNHEY, CDR2 SVGAGI. V lost 5 bases and J lost 8; bases outside the gene matches: 7.

V is TRBV2 and J is TRBJ1-6; 11 bases line up with TRBD1. With V trimmed by 11 bases and J by 6 bases, 12 bases remained unmatched. The CDR3 is made up of 16 amino acids. Germline CDR1 is SNHLY and CDR2 is FYNNEI. CDR3 DNA: TGTGCCGCAGGGCGGGACAGGGGGGGGACTAATTCACCCCTCCACTTT. It specifies CAAGRDRGGTNSPLHF.

The V gene is TRBV7-2, the J gene TRBJ2-5, with 9 positions matching TRBD2. Trimming took 2 bases from V and 5 from J; bases not matched to a gene: 6. The CDR3 runs to 15 residues. CDR1 and CDR2 (germline): SGHTA, FQGNSA. The DNA for the CDR3 is TGTGCCAGCAGCTTATATGCGGGAGGGGGGGAGACCCAGTACTTC. It translates to CASSLYAGGGETQYF.

This rearrangement joins TRBV7-9 to TRBJ1-2; perhaps TRBD1 as D (6 bases). Germline-derived CDR1 and CDR2 are SEHNR and FQNEAQ (reference sequence). Trimming pared 5 bases from V and 2 bases from J, leaving 15 bases between. The CDR3 totals 15 residues. In nucleotides, the CDR3 is TGTGCCAGCAGCAAAGAGACAGGAGTCAACTATGGCTACACCTTC. Protein: CASSKETGVNYGYTF.

The CDR3 region is CASSLGQTSGYTF. CDR3 DNA sequence: TGTGCCAGCAGCTTGGGACAGACCAGCGGCTACACCTTC. This chain links TRBV5-6 with TRBJ1-2; the D gene is possibly TRBD1 (5 bases). From germline, CDR1 is SGHDT and CDR2 YYEEEE. V dropped 0 bases and J dropped 8 bases, with 11 bases sitting between them. The CDR3 is made up of 13 amino acids. The entire variable domain, with the rest obtained from reference TRBV5-6 and TRBJ1-2, is as follows: DAGVTQSPTHLIKTRGQQVTLRCSPKSGHDTVSWYQQALGQGPQFIFQYYEEEERQRGNFPDRFSGHQFPNYSSELNVNALLLGDSALYLCASSLGQTSGYTFGSGTRLTVV.

This chain connects TRBV5-6 to TRBJ2-5; 9 bases are shared with TRBD1. The V gene end was trimmed by 4 bases and the J gene end by 5 bases; junction bases not matched to a gene: 9. The CDR3 length is 15 residues. CDR1 and CDR2 (germline): SGHDT, YYEEEE. The chain's CDR3 is CASSQTTGGEETQYF. The CDR3 nucleotides are TGTGCCAGCAGCCAAACCACAGGGGGCGAGGAGACCCAGTACTTC.

V usage is TRBV11-2 and J usage is TRBJ2-5, with 10 bases fitting TRBD2. The germline gives CDR1 SGHAT, CDR2 FQNNGV. The junction had 10 bases not matched to a gene; V was cut back by 5 bases and J by 4 bases. The CDR3 totals 16 residues. The DNA of the CDR3 is TGTGCCAGCAGCCTCCGATTAACTAGCGGGACAGAGACCCAGTACTTC. Encoded protein: CASSLRLTSGTETQYF.

This chain uses TRBV5-5 with TRBJ1-5, with 9 bases aligning to TRBD1. V shed 0 bases, J shed 4 bases, and the junction held 2 bases outside the gene matches. This CDR3 has 15 residues. CDR1 and CDR2 from the germline V gene are SGHKS and YYEKEE (reference sequence). The CDR3 region is CASSLDRGHNQPQHF. CDR3 DNA sequence: TGTGCCAGCAGCTTGGACAGGGGGCATAATCAGCCCCAGCATTTT.

A remark on this clone: Other DNA sequences within the sample encode an identical CDR3. The chain uses TRBV29-1 and TRBJ1-1, with D unresolved. CDR1 SQVTM and CDR2 ANQGSEA come from the germline V gene. The CDR3 consists of 11 residues. Between the trimmed V and J ends, which lost 6 bases and 1 base, there was a span of 6 bases. CDR3: CSVAANTEAFF. CDR3 in DNA: TGCAGCGTCGCCGCGAACACTGAAGCTTTCTTT.

The V call is TRBV11-2, the J call TRBJ2-7, with D unclear. Germline V gene lookup returns CDR1 SGHAT and CDR2 FQNNGV. The CDR3 runs 11 residues. V lost 5 bases and J 6 bases, leaving 8 bases between the germline ends. As DNA, the CDR3 is TGTGCCAGCAGCCAAACTCTCGAGCAGTACTTC. As protein: CASSQTLEQYF.

The chain links TRBV19 to TRBJ1-2, with D hard to call. CDR1 LNHDA and CDR2 SQIVND come from the germline V gene (reference sequence). The V end was cut by 3 bases, the J end by 3 bases, with 8 bases between. This CDR3 spans 13 amino acids. CDR3 bases: TGTGCCAGTAGTATCTCGGGAGACTATGGCTACACCTTC. Residues: CASSISGDYGYTF.

This clone was picked up a small number of times. The V gene is TRBV27, the J gene TRBJ2-5; 7 bases agree with TRBD2. The CDR3 totals 12 residues. Germline trimming cut 3 bases from V and 7 bases from J; bases unmatched to any gene: 2. Germline CDR1 and CDR2: MNHEY and SMNVEV (reference sequence). DNA for the CDR3: TGTGCCAGCAGTTTCTCGGGGGGGACCCAGTACTTC. Encoded protein: CASSFSGGTQYF.

The chain uses TRBV14 and TRBJ2-3; D not resolved. With 1 base removed from V and 4 bases from J, the gap between germline ends came to 6 bases. Germline loops: CDR1 SGHDN, CDR2 FVKESK. CDR3 length: 13 amino acids. Here the CDR3 DNA reads TGTGCCAGCAGCCAAGTCCCATCAGATACGCAGTATTTT. Its protein is CASSQVPSDTQYF.

The J gene is TRBJ1-5, the V gene TRBV27; 8 positions match TRBD1. V lost 6 bases, J lost 2 bases, and 9 bases stayed unmatched. CDR3 length equals 16 residues. Germline V gene data show CDR1 as MNHEY and CDR2 as SMNVEV (reference sequence). The CDR3 DNA reads as TGTGCCAGCAGGATCCCAGGGGGCGGTGGCAATCAGCCCCAGCATTTT. Translation gives CASRIPGGGGNQPQHF.

Only one count was recorded for this clone. This rearrangement joins TRBV27 to TRBJ2-7, with D unresolved. Germline CDR1 is MNHEY and CDR2 is SMNVEV (reference sequence). The CDR3 length is 16 residues. Trimming stripped 0 bases from V and 1 base from J, with 13 bases between. CDR3 in amino acids: CASSLSSKPPSYEQYF. Here the CDR3 DNA reads TGTGCCAGCAGTTTATCTAGTAAGCCCCCATCCTACGAGCAGTACTTC.

This clone occurred a few times. The rearrangement joins TRBV19 to TRBJ1-3; TRBD1 matches at 7 bases. CDR3 length: 16 residues. Per germline, CDR1 LNHDA and CDR2 SQIVND (reference sequence). The V gene end was trimmed by 7 bases and the J gene end by 0 bases; junction bases not matched to a gene: 9. The DNA for the CDR3 is TGTGCCAGTAACACGGGACAGCTGACCTCTGGAAACACCATATATTTT. Amino acid sequence: CASNTGQLTSGNTIYF. The full variable domain, completed using reference TRBV19 and TRBJ1-3, is DGGITQSPKYLFRKEGQNVTLSCEQNLNHDAMYWYRQDPGQGLRLIYYSQIVNDFQKGDIAEGYSVSREKKESFPLTVTSAQKNPTAFYLCASNTGQLTSGNTIYFGEGSWLTVV.